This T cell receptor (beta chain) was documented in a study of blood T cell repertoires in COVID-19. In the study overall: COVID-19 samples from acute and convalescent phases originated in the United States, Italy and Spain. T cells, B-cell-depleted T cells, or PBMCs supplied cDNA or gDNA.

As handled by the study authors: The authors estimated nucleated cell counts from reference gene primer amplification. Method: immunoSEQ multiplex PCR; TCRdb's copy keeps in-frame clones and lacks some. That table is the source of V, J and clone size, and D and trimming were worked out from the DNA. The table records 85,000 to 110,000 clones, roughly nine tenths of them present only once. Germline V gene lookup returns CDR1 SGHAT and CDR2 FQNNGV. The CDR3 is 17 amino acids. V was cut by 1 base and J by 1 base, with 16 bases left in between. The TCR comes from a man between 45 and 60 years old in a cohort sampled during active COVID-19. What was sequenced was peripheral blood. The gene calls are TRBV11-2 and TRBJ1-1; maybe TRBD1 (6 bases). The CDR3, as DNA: TGTGCCAGCAGCTTAGGGGTTTTTGGACAGAAGAACACTGAAGCTTTCTTT. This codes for CASSLGVFGQKNTEAFF.